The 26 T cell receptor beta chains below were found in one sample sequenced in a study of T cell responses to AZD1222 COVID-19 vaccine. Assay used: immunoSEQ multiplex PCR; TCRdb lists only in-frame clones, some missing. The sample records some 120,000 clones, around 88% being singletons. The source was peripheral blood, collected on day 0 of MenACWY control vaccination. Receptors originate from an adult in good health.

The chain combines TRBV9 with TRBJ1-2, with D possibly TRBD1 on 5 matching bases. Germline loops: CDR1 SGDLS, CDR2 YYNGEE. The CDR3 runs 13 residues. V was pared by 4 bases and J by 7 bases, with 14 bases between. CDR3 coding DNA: TGTGCCAGCAGCATCCCAGGGAGTTTTGGCTACACCTTC. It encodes CASSIPGSFGYTF.

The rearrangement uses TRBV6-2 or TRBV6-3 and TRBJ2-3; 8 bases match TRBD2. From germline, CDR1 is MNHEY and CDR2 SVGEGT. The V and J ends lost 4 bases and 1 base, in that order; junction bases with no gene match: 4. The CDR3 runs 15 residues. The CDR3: CASSWAGGGTDTQYF. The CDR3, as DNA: TGTGCCAGCAGTTGGGCGGGAGGAGGCACAGATACGCAGTATTTT.

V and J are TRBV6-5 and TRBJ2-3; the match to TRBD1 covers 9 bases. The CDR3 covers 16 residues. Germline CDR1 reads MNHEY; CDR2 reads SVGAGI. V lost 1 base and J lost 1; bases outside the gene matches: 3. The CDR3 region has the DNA TGTGCCAGCAGTTACTTACGGACAGGGGGCACAGATACGCAGTATTTT. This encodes CASSYLRTGGTDTQYF.

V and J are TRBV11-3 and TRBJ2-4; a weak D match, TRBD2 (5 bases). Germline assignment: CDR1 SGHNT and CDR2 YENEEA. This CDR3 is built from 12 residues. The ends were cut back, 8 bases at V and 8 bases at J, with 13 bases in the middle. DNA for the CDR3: TGTGCCAGCCGGGGTACGACGTACATTCAGTACTTC. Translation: CASRGTTYIQYF.

The CDR3 sequence: CASSPRVAGEGTGELFF. For the CDR3, the DNA is TGTGCCAGCAGCCCCAGGGTAGCGGGAGAGGGGACCGGGGAGCTGTTTTTT. This rearrangement joins TRBV5-4 to TRBJ2-2, with TRBD2 matching over 9 bases. Germline V gene sequence: CDR1 SGHNT, CDR2 YYREEE (reference sequence). The V segment lost 4 bases and the J segment 5 bases; nucleotides outside the gene matches: 12. CDR3 length: 17 amino acids.

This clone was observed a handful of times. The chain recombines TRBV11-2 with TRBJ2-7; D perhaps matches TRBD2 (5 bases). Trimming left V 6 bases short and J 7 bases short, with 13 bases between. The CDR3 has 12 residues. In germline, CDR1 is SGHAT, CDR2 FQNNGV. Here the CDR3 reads CASREVSGEQYF. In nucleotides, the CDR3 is TGTGCCAGCAGAGAAGTTTCGGGAGAGCAGTACTTC.

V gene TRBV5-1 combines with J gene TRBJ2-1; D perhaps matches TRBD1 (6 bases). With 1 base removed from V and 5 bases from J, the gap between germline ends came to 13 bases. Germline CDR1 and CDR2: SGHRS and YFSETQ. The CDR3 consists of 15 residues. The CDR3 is CASSLPRQVDNEQFF. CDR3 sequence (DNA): TGCGCCAGCAGCTTGCCCCGACAGGTGGACAATGAGCAGTTCTTC.

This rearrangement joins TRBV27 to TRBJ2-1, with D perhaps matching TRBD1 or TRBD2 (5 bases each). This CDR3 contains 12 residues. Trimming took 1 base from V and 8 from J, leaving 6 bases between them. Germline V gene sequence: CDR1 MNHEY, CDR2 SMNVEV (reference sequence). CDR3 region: CASSLLGDEQFF. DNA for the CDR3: TGTGCCAGCAGTTTATTGGGGGATGAGCAGTTCTTC.

CDR3 loop: CASSQEGQGAEQYF. CDR3 nucleotides: TGTGCCAGCAGCCAAGAAGGGCAGGGGGCCGAGCAGTACTTC. V usage is TRBV3-1 (or the pseudogene TRBV3-2) and J usage is TRBJ2-7, with 8 bases identical to TRBD1. Germline V gene data show CDR1 as LGHDT and CDR2 as YNNKEL (reference sequence). V trimming: 0 bases; J trimming: 6 bases; junction bases outside the gene matches: 4. The CDR3 contains 14 residues.

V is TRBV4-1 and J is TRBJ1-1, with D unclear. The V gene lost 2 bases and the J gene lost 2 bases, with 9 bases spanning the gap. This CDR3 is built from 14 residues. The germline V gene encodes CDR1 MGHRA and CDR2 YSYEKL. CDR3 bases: TGCGCCAGCAGCCAATTTGGATATAACACTGAAGCTTTCTTT. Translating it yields CASSQFGYNTEAFF.

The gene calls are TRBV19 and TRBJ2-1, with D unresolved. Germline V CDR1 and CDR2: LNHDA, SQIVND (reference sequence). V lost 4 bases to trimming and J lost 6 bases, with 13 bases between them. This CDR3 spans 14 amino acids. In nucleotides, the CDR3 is TGTGCCAGTAGTACCCCCGTTGAGGCCAATGAGCAGTTCTTC. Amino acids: CASSTPVEANEQFF.

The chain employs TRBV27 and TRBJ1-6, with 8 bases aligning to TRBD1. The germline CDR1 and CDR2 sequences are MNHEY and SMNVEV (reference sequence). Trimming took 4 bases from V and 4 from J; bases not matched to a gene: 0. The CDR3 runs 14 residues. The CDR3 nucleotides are TGTGCCAGCAGTTGGGACAGGTATAATTCACCCCTCCACTTT. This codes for CASSWDRYNSPLHF.

CDR3 in DNA: TGTGCCAGCAGTGAACTGGGGTGGGAGGGGAACACTGAAGCTTTCTTT. Residues: CASSELGWEGNTEAFF. The rearrangement joins TRBV2 to TRBJ1-1; D gene uncertain. Trimming stripped 2 bases from V and 1 base from J, with 14 bases between. The CDR3 runs 16 residues. Germline loops: CDR1 SNHLY, CDR2 FYNNEI.

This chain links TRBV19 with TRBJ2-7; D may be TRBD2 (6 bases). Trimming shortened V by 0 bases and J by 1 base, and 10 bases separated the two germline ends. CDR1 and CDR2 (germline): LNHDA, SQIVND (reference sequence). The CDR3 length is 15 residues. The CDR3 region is CASSIEDGRSYEQYF. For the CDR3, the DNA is TGTGCCAGTAGTATAGAGGACGGGAGATCCTACGAGCAGTACTTC.

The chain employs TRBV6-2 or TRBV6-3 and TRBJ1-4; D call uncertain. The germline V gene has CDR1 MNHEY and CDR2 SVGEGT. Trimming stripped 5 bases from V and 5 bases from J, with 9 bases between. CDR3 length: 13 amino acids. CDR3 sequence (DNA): TGTGCCAGCAGTGTCTCGGACAATGAAAAACTGTTTTTT. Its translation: CASSVSDNEKLFF.

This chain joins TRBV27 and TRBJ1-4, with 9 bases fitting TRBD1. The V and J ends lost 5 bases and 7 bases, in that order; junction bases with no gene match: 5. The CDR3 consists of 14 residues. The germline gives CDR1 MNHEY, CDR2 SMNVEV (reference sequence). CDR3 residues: CASSPGTGSEKLFF. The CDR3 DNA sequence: TGTGCCAGCAGTCCCGGGACAGGGAGTGAAAAACTGTTTTTT.

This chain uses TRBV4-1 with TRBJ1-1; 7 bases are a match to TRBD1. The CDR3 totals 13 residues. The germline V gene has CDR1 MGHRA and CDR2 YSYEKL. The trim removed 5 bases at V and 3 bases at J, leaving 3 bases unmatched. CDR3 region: CASSYQGDTEAFF. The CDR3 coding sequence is TGCGCCAGCAGCTACCAGGGGGACACTGAAGCTTTCTTT.

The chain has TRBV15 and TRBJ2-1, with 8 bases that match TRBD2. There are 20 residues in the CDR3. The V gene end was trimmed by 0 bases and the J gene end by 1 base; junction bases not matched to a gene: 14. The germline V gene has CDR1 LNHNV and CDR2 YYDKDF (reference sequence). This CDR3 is CATSRDVAPGSGSSYNEQFF. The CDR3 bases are TGTGCCACCAGCAGAGATGTAGCGCCCGGGAGCGGGAGTTCCTACAATGAGCAGTTCTTC.

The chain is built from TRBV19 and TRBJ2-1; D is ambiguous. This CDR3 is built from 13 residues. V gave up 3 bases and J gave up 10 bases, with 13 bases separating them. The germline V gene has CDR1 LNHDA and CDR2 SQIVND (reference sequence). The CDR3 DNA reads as TGTGCCAGTAGTATCGCCCGCGCAAACGAGCAGTTCTTC. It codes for CASSIARANEQFF.

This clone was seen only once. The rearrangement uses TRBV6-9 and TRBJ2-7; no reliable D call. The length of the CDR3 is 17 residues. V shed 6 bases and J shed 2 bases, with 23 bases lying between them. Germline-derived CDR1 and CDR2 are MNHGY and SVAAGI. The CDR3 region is CASRQTKGPPTAYEQYF. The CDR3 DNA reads TGTGCCAGCAGGCAAACGAAAGGACCGCCAACAGCCTACGAGCAGTACTTC.

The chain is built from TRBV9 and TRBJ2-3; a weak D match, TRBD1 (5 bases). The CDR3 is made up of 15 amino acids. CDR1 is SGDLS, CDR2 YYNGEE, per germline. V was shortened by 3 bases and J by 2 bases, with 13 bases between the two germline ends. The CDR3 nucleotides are TGTGCCAGCAGCGGCCTAGGGGCTAACACAGATACGCAGTATTTT. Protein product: CASSGLGANTDTQYF.

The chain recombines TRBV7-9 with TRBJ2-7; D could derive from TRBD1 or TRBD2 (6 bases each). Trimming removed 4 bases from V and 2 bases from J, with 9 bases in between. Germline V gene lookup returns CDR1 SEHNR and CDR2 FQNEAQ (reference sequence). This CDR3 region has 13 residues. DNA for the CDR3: TGTGCCAGCAGCTCTAGGGGGGCCTACGAGCAGTACTTC. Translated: CASSSRGAYEQYF.

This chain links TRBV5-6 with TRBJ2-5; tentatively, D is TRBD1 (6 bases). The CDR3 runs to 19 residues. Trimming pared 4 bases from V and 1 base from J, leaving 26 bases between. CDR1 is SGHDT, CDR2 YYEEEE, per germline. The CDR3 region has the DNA TGTGCCAGCAGCGCTCTCATTGTCTTCTCCAGGGGAACCCAAGAGACCCAGTACTTC. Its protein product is CASSALIVFSRGTQETQYF.

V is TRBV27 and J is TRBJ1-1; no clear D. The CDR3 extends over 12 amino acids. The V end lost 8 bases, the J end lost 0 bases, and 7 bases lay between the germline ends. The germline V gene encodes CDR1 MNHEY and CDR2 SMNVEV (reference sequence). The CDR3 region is CASAVVNTEAFF. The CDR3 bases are TGTGCCAGCGCCGTAGTGAACACTGAAGCTTTCTTT.

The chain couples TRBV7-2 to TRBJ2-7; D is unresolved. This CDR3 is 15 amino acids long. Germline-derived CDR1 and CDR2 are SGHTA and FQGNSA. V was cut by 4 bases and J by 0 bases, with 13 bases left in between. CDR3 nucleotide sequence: TGTGCCAGCAGCTCCCATGGCGGCCTCTCCTACGAGCAGTACTTC. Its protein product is CASSSHGGLSYEQYF.

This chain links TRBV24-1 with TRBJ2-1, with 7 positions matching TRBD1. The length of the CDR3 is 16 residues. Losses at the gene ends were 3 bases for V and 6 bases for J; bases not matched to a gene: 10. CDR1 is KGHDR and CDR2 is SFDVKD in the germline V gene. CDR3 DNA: TGTGCCACCAGTGATCCCGACAGGGTAGGGGGCAATGAGCAGTTCTTC. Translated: CATSDPDRVGGNEQFF.